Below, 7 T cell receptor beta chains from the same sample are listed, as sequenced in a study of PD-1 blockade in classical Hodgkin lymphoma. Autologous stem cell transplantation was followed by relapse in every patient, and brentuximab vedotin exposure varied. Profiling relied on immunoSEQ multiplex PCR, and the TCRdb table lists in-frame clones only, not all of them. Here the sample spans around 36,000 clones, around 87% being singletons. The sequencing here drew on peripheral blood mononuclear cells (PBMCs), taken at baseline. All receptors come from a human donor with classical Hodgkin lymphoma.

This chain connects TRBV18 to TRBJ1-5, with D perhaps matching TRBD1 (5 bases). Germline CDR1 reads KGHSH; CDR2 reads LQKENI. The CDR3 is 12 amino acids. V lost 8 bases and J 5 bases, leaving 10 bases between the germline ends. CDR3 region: CASRLGDQPQHF. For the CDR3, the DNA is TGTGCCAGCCGGCTGGGGGATCAGCCCCAGCATTTT.

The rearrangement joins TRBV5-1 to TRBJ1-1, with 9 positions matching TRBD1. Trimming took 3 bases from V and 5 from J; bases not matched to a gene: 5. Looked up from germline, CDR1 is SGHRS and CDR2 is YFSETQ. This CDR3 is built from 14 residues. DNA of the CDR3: TGCGCCAGCAGCTCAACCGGGACAGGGACTGAAGCTTTCTTT. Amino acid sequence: CASSSTGTGTEAFF.

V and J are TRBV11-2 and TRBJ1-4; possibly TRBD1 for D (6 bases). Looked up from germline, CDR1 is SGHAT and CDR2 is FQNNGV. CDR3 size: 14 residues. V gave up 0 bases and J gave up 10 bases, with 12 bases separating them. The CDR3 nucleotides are TGTGCCAGCAGCTTAGATATACAGGGCGGAAAACTGTTTTTT. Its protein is CASSLDIQGGKLFF.

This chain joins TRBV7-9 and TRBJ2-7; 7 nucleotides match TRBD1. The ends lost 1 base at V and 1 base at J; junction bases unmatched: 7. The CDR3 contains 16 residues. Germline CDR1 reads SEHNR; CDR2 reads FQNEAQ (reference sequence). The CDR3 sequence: CASSLGYRDSSYEQYF. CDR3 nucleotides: TGTGCCAGCAGCTTAGGTTACCGGGACAGTTCCTACGAGCAGTACTTC.

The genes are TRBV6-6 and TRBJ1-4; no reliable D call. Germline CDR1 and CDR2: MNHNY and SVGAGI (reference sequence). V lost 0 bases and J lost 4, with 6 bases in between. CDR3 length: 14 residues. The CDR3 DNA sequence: TGTGCCAGCAGTTACTCGGGCAATAATGAAAAACTGTTTTTT. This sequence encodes CASSYSGNNEKLFF.

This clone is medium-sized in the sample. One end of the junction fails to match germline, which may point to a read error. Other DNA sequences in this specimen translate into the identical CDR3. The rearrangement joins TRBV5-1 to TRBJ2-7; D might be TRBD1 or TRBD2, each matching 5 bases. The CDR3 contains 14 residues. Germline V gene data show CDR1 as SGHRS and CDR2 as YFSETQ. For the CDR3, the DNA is TGTGCCAGCAGCTTGGTGGGACGGCACTACGAGCAGTACTTC. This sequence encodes CASSLVGRHYEQYF. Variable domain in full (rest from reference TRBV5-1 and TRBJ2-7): KAGVTQTPRYLIKTRGQQVTLSCSPISGHRSVSWYQQTPGQGLQFLFEYFSETQRNKGNFPGRFSGRQFSNSRSEMNVSTLELGDSALYLCASSLVGRHYEQYFGPGTRLTVT.

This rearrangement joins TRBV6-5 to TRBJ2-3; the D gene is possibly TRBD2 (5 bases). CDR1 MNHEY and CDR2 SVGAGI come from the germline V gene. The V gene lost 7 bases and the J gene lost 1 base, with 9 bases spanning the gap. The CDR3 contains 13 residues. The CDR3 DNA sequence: TGTGCCAGCATGGCGGGCCGCACAGATACGCAGTATTTT. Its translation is CASMAGRTDTQYF.